These T cell receptor beta chains were read from a single sample in a study of early T cells in non-severe SARS-CoV-2 infection. TCRdb re-derived calls from the 5' RACE reads in MiXCR, one entry per CDR3 protein. This table holds over 90,000 distinct CDR3 sequences, under 15% found once. The sequencing input was whole blood. These receptors were collected from an adult who was a healthcare worker with PCR-confirmed SARS-CoV-2 infection or an uninfected control (not recorded which). The CDR3 runs from the conserved cysteine through the conserved F or W. The D gene is left open where the match is weak. Size is omitted from some rows. Given values are once, few, many or a class for expanded clones.

v_call	clone_size	j_call	d_call	cdr3_aa	cdr3_nt
TRBV21-1	many	TRBJ2-2	NA	CASGTSGTGELFF	TGTGCCAGTGGGACTAGCGGGACCGGGGAGCTGTTTTTT
TRBV27	few	TRBJ2-3	TRBD2	CASSFGLAPDTQYF	TGTGCCAGCAGTTTCGGACTAGCCCCAGATACGCAGTATTTT
TRBV7-9	NA	TRBJ2-1	TRBD2	CASSLRPTLGSGRETSYNEQFF	TGTGCCAGCAGCTTGAGGCCCACCCTTGGTAGCGGGAGGGAAACGTCCTACAATGAGCAGTTCTTC
TRBV12-3/TRBV12-4	many	TRBJ2-3	NA	CASSYSTDTQYF	TGTGCCAGCAGTTACAGTACAGATACGCAGTATTTT
TRBV19	once	TRBJ1-1	NA	CASSLGQRNTEAFF	TGTGCCAGTAGTCTCGGACAGCGAAACACTGAAGCTTTCTTT
TRBV28	NA	TRBJ1-2	NA	CASALGNYGYTF	TGTGCCAGTGCATTAGGCAACTATGGCTACACCTTC
TRBV28	NA	TRBJ1-3	NA	CASSLHRVKARTIYF	TGTGCCAGCAGTTTGCACAGGGTTAAGGCAAGGACCATATATTTT
TRBV11-2	once	TRBJ2-7	NA	CASSLRRGLIYEQYF	TGTGCCAGCAGCTTAAGGCGGGGGCTAATCTACGAGCAGTACTTC
TRBV20-1	many	TRBJ1-3	NA	CSASTGPGNTIYF	TGCAGTGCTAGTACAGGGCCTGGAAACACCATATATTTT
TRBV12-5	few	TRBJ2-5	TRBD2	CASGLGLAEQETQYF	TGTGCTAGTGGTTTGGGACTAGCTGAACAGGAGACCCAGTACTTC
TRBV3-1	many	TRBJ2-7	NA	CASSQDSGGSYEQYF	TGTGCCAGCAGCCAAGATTCTGGGGGATCCTACGAGCAGTACTTC